This TCR beta chain was found in a study of OX40 agonist ivuxolimab in advanced cancers. About the research overall: Recorded diagnoses for dose-escalation patients were hepatocellular carcinoma, melanoma, renal cell or head and neck cancer. One hepatocellular carcinoma and a couple of cutaneous melanoma patients partially responded.

In this sample, this clone turned up a few times. Profiling relied on immunoSEQ multiplex PCR, and the TCRdb table lists in-frame clones only, not all of them. The sample lists some 27,000 clones, around 86% occurring once. Germline-derived CDR1 and CDR2 are SNHLY and FYNNEI. V lost 10 bases and J 3 bases, leaving 13 bases between the germline ends. The CDR3 consists of 12 residues. The receptor was derived from an adult with an advanced solid tumor such as melanoma, head and neck, liver or kidney cancer. The sample was CD4+ or CD8+ T cells sorted from blood, taken in a trial of the OX40 agonist ivuxolimab. The V and J genes are TRBV2 and TRBJ2-7; perhaps TRBD1 as D (6 bases). The CDR3 DNA follows: TGTGCCATACAGGGTGGCGGCTACGAGCAGTACTTC. Protein sequence: CAIQGGGYEQYF.